This TCR beta chain derives from a study of regulatory T cells in long-lasting Graves disease. Researchers made TCR beta libraries by using iRepertoire HTBI primers and running Arm-PCR on CDR3 regions. TCRdb ran MiXCR on the multiplex PCR reads and lists one entry per CDR3 protein. In the table there are 600,000 to 850,000 distinct CDR3 sequences, 25% to 35% of which are singletons. CDR1 is LGHDT and CDR2 is YNNKEL in the germline V gene (reference sequence). The CDR3 is 17 residues long. The V gene end was trimmed by 7 bases and the J gene end by 1 base; junction bases not matched to a gene: 14. Sample time point: persistent/refractory GD, antithyroid drugs over 5 years with positive TRAb. From PBMCs, RNA was extracted and then used to make the TCR library.

Source: peripheral blood mononuclear cells (PBMCs), taken when the disease was refractory, from a patient treated with antithyroid drugs. This sequence was found in a female donor with Graves disease. The genes are TRBV3-1 and TRBJ2-7; 9 nucleotides match TRBD2. Here the CDR3 reads CASTKRGATSGSYEQYF. The CDR3 DNA reads as TGTGCCAGCACCAAGAGGGGGGCGACTAGCGGATCCTACGAGCAGTACTTC.